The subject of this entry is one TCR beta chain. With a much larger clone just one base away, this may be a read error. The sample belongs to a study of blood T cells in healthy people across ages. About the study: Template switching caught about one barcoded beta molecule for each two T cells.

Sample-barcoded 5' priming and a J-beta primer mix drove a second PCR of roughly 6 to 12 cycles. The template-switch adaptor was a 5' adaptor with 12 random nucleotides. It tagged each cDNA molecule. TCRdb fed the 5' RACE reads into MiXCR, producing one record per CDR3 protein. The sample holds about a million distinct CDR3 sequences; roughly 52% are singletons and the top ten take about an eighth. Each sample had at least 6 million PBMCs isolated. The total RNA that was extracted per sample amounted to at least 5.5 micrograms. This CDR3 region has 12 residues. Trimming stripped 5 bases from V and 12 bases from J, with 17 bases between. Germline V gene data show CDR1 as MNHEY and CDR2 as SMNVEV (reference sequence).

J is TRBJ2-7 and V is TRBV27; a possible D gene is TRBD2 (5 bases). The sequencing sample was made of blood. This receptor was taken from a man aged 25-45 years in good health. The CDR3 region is CASSPRGETLYF. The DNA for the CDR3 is TGTGCCAGCAGTCCCCGGGGTGAGACCCTGTACTTC.